This TCR beta chain comes out of a study of prognosis after radiotherapy for stage I lung cancer. Overall study: Approximately 11 patients had adenocarcinoma tumors, while squamous cell carcinoma tumors were found in more than 5. The radiotherapy was SBRT split into 3 to 5 fractions, giving a biologically effective dose of at least 100 Gy.

About this clonotype: A much larger clonotype is one base distant, so this may be a read error.

Researchers used two-round multiplex PCR to amplify TCR beta CDR3 starting from genomic DNA. For every TRBV and TRBJ gene, a specific primer was used in first-round PCR. TCRdb analysed the multiplex PCR reads with MiXCR anew, one entry per CDR3 protein. The repertoire includes fewer than 25,000 distinct CDR3 sequences, roughly 40% of them detected once, and 62% sits in the top ten. For each of two time points, an approximately 6-milliliter draw of peripheral blood was taken. The TCR was taken from a donor aged 50 or older with non-small cell lung cancer. Sequencing was performed on PBMCs, taken before or after stereotactic body radiation therapy (not recorded which).

CDR3: CASSRLGQTQHF. The CDR3 coding sequence is TGTGCCAGCAGTCGGCTGGGACAGACCCAGCATTTT. The chain links TRBV5-5 to TRBJ1-5, with 7 bases lining up with TRBD1. Trimming at V came to 5 bases and at J to 11 bases, leaving 7 bases not matched to a gene. CDR1 and CDR2 (germline): SGHKS, YYEKEE (reference sequence). This CDR3 is built from 12 residues.